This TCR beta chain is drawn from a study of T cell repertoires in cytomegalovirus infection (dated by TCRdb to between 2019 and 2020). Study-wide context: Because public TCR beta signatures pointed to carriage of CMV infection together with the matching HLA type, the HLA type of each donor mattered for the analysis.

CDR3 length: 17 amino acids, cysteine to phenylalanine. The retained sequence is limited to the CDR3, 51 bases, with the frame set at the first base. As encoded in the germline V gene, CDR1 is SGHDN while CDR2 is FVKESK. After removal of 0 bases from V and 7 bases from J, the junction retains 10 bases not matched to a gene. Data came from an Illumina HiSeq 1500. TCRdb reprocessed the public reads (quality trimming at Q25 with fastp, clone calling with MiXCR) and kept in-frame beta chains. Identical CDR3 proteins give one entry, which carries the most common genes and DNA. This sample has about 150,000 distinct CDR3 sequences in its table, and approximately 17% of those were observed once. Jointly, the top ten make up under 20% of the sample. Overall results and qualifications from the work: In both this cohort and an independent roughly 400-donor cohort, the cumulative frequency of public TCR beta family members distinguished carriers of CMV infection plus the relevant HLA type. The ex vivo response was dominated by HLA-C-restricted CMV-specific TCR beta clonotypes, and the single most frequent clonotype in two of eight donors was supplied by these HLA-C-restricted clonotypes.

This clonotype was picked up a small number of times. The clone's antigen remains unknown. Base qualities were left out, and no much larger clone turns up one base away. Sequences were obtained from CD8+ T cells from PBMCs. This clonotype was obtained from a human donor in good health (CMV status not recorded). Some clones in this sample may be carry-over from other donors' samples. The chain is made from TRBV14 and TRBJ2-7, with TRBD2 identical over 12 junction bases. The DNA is TGTGCCAGCAGCCAAGAGTATCGACTAGCGGGAGATCGGGAGCAGTACTTC. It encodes CASSQEYRLAGDREQYF.